This TCR beta chain was found in a study of cytomegalovirus exposure and HLA in healthy donors. Trimming took off 4 bases at V and 8 bases at J, with 12 bases between the two ends. There are 14 residues in the CDR3. The V gene's germline CDR1 is LGHNA and CDR2 YNFKEQ. It was with 60 Vbeta and 13 Jbeta primers that the PCR ran. In the original workflow: In a later analysis, around 11 million of 65 million to 80 million unique beta chains occurred in at least two donors. The assay was immunoSEQ multiplex PCR, and TCRdb's table has in-frame clones only and misses some. V, J and clone size are taken as reported in that table, and D and trimming were inferred from the DNA itself. The sample lists about 190,000 clones; around 84% were seen once.

The rearrangement uses TRBV4-2 and TRBJ1-6; tentative D call: TRBD1 (5 bases). This sequence originates from a woman aged 45-60 years in good health and CMV-seropositive. The sample comprised PBMCs. CDR3 nucleotides: TGTGCCAGCAGCCTGCAGGGTAAGGATTCACCCCTCCACTTT. Protein product: CASSLQGKDSPLHF.